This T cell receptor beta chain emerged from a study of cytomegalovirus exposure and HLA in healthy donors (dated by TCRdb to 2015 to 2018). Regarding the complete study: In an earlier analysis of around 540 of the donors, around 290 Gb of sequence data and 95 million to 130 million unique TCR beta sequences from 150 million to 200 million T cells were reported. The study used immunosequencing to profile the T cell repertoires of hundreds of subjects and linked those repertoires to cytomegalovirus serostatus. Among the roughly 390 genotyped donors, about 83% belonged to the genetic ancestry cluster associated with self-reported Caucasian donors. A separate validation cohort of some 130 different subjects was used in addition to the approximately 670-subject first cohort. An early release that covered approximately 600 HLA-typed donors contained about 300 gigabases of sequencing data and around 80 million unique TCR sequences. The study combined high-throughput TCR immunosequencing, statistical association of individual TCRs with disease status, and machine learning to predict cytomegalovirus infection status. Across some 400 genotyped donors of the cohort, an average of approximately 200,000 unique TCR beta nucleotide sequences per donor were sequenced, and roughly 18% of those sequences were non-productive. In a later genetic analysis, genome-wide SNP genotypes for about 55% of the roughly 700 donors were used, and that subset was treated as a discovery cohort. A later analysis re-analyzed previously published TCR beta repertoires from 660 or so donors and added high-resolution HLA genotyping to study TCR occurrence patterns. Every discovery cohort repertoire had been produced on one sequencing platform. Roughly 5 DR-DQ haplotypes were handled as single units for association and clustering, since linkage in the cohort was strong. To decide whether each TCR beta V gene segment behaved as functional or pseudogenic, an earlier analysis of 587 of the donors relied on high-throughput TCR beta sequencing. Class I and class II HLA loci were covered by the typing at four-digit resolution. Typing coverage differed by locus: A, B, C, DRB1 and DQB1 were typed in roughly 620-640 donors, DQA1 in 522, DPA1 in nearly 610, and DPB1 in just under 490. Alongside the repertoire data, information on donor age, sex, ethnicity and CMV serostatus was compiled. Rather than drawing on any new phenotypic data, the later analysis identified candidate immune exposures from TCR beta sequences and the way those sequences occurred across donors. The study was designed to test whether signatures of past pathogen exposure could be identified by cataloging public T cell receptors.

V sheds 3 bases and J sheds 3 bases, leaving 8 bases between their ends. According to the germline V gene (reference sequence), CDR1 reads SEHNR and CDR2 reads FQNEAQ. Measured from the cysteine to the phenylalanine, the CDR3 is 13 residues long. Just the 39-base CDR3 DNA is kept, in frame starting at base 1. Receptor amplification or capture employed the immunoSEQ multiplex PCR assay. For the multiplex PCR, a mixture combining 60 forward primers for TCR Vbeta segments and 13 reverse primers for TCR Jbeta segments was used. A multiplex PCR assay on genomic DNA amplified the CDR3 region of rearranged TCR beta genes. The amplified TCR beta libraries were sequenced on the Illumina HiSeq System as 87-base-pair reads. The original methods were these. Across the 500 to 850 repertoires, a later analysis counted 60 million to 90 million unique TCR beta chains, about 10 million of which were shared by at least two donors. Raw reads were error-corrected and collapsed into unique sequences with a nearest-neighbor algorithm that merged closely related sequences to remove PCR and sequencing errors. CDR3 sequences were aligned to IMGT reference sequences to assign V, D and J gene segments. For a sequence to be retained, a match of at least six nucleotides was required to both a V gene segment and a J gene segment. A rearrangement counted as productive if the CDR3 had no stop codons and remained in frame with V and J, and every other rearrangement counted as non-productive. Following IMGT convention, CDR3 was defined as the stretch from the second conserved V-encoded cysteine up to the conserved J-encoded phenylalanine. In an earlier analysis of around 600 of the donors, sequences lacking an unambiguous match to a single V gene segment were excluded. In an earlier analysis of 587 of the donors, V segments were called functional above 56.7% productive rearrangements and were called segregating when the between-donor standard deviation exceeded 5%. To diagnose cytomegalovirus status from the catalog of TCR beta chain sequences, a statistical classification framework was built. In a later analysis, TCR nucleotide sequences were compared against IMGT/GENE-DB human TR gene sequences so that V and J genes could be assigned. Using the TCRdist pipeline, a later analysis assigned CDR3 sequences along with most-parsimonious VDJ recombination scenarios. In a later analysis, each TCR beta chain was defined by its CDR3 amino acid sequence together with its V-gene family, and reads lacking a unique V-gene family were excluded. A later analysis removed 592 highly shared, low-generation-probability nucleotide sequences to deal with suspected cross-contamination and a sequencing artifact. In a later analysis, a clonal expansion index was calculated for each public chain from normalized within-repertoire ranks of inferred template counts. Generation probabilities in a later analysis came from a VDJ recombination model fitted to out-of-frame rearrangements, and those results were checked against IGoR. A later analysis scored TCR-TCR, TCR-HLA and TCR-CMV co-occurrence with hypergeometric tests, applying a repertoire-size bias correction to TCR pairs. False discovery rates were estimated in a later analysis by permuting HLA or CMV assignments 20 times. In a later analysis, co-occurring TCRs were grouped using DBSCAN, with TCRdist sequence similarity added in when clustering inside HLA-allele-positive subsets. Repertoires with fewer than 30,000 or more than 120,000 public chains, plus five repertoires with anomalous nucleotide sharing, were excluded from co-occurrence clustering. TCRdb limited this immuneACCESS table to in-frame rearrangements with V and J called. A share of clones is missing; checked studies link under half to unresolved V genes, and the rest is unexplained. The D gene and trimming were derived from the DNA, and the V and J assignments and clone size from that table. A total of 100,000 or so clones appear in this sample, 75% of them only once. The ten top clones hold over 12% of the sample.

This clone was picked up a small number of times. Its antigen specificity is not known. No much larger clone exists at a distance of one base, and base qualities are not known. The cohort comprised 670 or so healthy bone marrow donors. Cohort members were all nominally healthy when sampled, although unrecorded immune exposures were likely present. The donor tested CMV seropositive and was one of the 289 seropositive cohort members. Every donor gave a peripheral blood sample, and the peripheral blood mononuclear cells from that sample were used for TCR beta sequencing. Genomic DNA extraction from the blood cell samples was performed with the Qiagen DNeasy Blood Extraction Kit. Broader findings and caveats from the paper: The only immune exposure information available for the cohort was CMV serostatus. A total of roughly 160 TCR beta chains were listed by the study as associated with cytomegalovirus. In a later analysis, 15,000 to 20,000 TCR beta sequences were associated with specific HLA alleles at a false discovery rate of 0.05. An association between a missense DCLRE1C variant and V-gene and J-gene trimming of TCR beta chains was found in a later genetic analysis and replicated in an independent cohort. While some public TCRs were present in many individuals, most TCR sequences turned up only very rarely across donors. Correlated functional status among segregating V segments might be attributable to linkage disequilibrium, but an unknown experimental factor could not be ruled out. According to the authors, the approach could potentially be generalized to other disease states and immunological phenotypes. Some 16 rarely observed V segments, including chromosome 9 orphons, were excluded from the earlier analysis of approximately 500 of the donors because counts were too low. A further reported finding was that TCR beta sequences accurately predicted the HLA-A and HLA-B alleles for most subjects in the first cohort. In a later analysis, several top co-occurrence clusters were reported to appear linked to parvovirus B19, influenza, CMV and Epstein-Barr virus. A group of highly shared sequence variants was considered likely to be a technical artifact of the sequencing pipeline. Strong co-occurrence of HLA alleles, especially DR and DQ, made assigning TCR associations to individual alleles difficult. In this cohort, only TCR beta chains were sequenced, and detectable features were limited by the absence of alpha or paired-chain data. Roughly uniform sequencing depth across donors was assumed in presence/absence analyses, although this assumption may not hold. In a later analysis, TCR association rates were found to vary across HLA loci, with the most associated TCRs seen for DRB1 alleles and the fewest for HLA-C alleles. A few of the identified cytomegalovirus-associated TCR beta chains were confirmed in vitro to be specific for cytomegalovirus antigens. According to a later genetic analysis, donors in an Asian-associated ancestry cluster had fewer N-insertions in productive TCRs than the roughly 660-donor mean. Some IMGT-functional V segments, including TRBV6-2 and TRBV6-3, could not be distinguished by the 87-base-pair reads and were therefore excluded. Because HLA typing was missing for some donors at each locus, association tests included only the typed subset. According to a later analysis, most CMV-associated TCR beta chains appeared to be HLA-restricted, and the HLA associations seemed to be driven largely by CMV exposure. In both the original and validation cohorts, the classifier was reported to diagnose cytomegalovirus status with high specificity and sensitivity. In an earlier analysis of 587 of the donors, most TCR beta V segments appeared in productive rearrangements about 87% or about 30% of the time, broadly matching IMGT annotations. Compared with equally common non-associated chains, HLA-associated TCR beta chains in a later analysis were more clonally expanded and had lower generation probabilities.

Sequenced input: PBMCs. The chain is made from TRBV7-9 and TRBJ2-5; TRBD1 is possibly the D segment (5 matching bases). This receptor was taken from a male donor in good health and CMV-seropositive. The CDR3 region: CASSFQGKETQYF. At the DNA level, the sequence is TGTGCCAGCAGCTTCCAGGGAAAAGAGACCCAGTACTTC.